These 29 T cell receptor beta chains originate from one sample sequenced in a study of blood T cells in healthy people across ages. Sample-barcoded 5' priming and a J-beta primer mix drove a second PCR of roughly 7 to 11 cycles. TCRdb independently ran MiXCR on the 5' RACE reads; one entry per CDR3 protein. Of approximately 680,000 distinct CDR3 sequences in the sample, approximately 30% were seen once. The sequencing sample was made of blood. The receptors were gathered from a woman of 80 years or more in good health.

The rearrangement links TRBV7-9 to TRBJ1-5; D is uncertain. This CDR3 is built from 19 residues. The germline V and J ends were trimmed by 2 bases and 2 bases, with 22 bases remaining between them. Germline CDR1 SEHNR, CDR2 FQNEAQ (reference sequence). CDR3 nucleotides: TGTGCCAGCAGCTTAATAGGAAGAGGGTATGAAGTAGGCAATCAGCCCCAGCATTTT. It is translated as CASSLIGRGYEVGNQPQHF.

This clonotype was detected only a few times. The chain combines TRBV28 with TRBJ2-5; 8 bases are a match to TRBD2. With V trimmed by 8 bases and J by 11 bases, 10 bases remained unmatched. This CDR3 is built from 12 residues. The germline gives CDR1 MDHEN, CDR2 SYDVKM. This CDR3 is CASCSLGGEQYF. CDR3 sequence (DNA): TGTGCCAGCTGTTCCCTCGGGGGGGAGCAGTACTTC.

This clonotype was observed many times. The chain combines TRBV2 with TRBJ2-5; 10 bases align to TRBD2. The CDR3 is made up of 14 amino acids. V gave up 8 bases and J gave up 0 bases; unmatched junction bases: 3. Germline CDR1 and CDR2: SNHLY and FYNNEI. Written as DNA, the CDR3 is TGTGCCAGCCTAGCGGGGGTGTACCAAGAGACCCAGTACTTC. Amino acid sequence: CASLAGVYQETQYF.

This chain connects TRBV12-3 or TRBV12-4 to TRBJ2-2; TRBD2 matches at 9 bases. The CDR3 is made up of 15 amino acids. After removal of 6 bases from V and 4 bases from J, the junction contained 6 bases not matched to a gene. The CDR3 DNA sequence: TGTGCCAGCAGGGGCGGGGGGGTAGGCACCGGGGAGCTGTTTTTT. Residues: CASRGGGVGTGELFF.

V gene TRBV30 combines with J gene TRBJ2-2; the D is unclear. V was trimmed by 2 bases and J by 1 base, leaving 5 bases between them. This CDR3 has 13 amino acids. Germline assignment: CDR1 GTSNPN and CDR2 SVGIG (reference sequence). The CDR3 spells CAWSLKNTGELFF. CDR3 in DNA: TGTGCCTGGAGTCTCAAGAACACCGGGGAGCTGTTTTTT.

This clonotype was recorded at least ten times. The J gene is TRBJ2-7, the V gene TRBV20-1, with TRBD1 identical over 9 bases. V gave up 6 bases and J gave up 9 bases; unmatched junction bases: 12. This CDR3 is 13 amino acids long. CDR1 DFQATT and CDR2 SNEGSKA come from the germline V gene (reference sequence). The CDR3 region has the DNA TGCAGTGCCTTACGGGACAGGGAGATTGGGCAGTACTTC. Its protein product is CSALRDREIGQYF.

This clonotype was detected a few times. The chain combines TRBV7-6 with TRBJ2-2; TRBD2 matches 14 bases. Trimming took 6 bases from V and 4 from J; bases not matched to a gene: 13. This CDR3 is built from 19 residues. Germline V lookup: CDR1 SGHVS, CDR2 FNYEAQ. This CDR3 is CASRAKTSGGAVGTGELFF. The CDR3 region has the DNA TGTGCCAGCAGAGCAAAGACTAGCGGGGGGGCCGTAGGCACCGGGGAGCTGTTTTTT.

V is TRBV7-2 and J is TRBJ1-4; D unresolved. V gave up 6 bases and J gave up 4 bases, with 18 bases separating them. Germline-derived CDR1 and CDR2 are SGHTA and FQGNSA. The CDR3 spans 16 residues. CDR3 amino acids: CASSPFPGGSNEKLFF. In DNA form, the CDR3 reads TGTGCCAGCAGTCCATTTCCGGGAGGCAGTAATGAAAAACTGTTTTTT.

This clonotype appeared a few times. This rearrangement joins TRBV3-1 to TRBJ2-1, with TRBD2 matching 9 bases. Germline V CDR1 and CDR2: LGHDT, YNNKEL (reference sequence). The CDR3 is made up of 15 amino acids. V was clipped by 6 bases and J by 0 bases; unmatched bases: 3. The CDR3 DNA is TGTGCCAGCAGGTTGCGGGGGGGCTCCTACAATGAGCAGTTCTTC. As protein: CASRLRGGSYNEQFF.

As concerns this clonotype: A much larger clone lies one base from this, so it may be a read error. The chain joins TRBV6-5 to TRBJ2-1, with a weak D call TRBD2 (6 bases). Judging by the DNA end, TRBJ2-7 fits better; the J call may be wrong. Germline V gene lookup returns CDR1 MNHEY and CDR2 SVGAGI. This CDR3 has 15 amino acids. CDR3 DNA sequence: TGTGCCAGCAGCCTAACTAGCTCCTCCTACAATGAGCAGTACTTC. This translates into CASSLTSSSYNEQYF.

The sample holds many counts of this clonotype. This chain connects TRBV25-1 to TRBJ2-3, with D tentatively TRBD1 (6 bases). The CDR3 contains 14 residues. The ends were cut back, 1 base at V and 4 bases at J, with 9 bases in the middle. Germline CDR1 MGHDK, CDR2 SYGVNS. The CDR3 region is CASSESWGPDTQYF. As DNA, the CDR3 is TGTGCCAGCAGTGAATCATGGGGGCCAGATACGCAGTATTTT.

In the case of this clonotype: This may be a read error: a much more frequent sequence differs by one nucleotide. The chain combines TRBV9 with TRBJ2-5; 9 positions match TRBD1. This CDR3 spans 16 amino acids. CDR1 and CDR2 (germline): SGDLS, YYNGEE. This chain's CDR3 is CASSAAGQGFQETRYF. CDR3 bases: TGTGCCAGCAGCGCCGCAGGACAGGGGTTCCAAGAGACCCGGTACTTC.

This clonotype is a singleton in its sample. This may be a read error: a much more frequent sequence differs by one nucleotide. V usage is TRBV5-1 and J usage is TRBJ2-7; a possible D gene is TRBD2 (6 bases). CDR3 size: 13 residues. Looked up from germline, CDR1 is SGHRS and CDR2 is YFSETQ. The DNA of the CDR3 is TGCGCCAACAGCTTGGCAACTAGCAACGAGCAGTACTTC. It codes for CANSLATSNEQYF.

The chain couples TRBV3-1 to TRBJ2-5, with 7 nucleotides matching TRBD1. The J call could be wrong; TRBJ2-1 is a better fit for the DNA end. The germline gives CDR1 LGHDT, CDR2 YNNKEL (reference sequence). This CDR3 contains 14 residues. CDR3 bases: TGTGCCAGCAGCCAAGACAGGGGGAGAGAGACCCAGTTCTTC. This sequence encodes CASSQDRGRETQFF.

This clonotype was found many times. The chain is built from TRBV5-5 and TRBJ2-5, with D perhaps matching TRBD2 (5 bases). The length of the CDR3 is 14 residues. The germline V gene encodes CDR1 SGHKS and CDR2 YYEKEE (reference sequence). Trimming removed 1 base from V and 1 base from J, with 8 bases in between. The CDR3 is CASSLQDFQETQYF. The CDR3 bases are TGTGCCAGCAGCTTGCAGGACTTCCAAGAGACCCAGTACTTC.

Ten or more counts support this clonotype. The rearrangement joins TRBV6-6 to TRBJ2-7; 10 nucleotides match TRBD1. This CDR3 has 15 amino acids. The ends lost 6 bases at V and 5 bases at J; junction bases unmatched: 10. Germline lookup yields CDR1 MNHNY and CDR2 SVGAGI (reference sequence). CDR3 DNA sequence: TGTGCCAGCAGACGGAGACAGGGGGCGCTGGACGAGCAGTACTTC. It is translated as CASRRRQGALDEQYF.

In this sample, this clonotype turned up once. CDR3 DNA: TGTGCCATCAGTGAGGCACTAGGGGGGTACGAGCAGTACTTC. It yields the protein CAISEALGGYEQYF. The chain couples TRBV10-3 to TRBJ2-7, with D possibly being TRBD1 or TRBD2 (6 bases each). V dropped 2 bases and J dropped 4 bases, with 12 bases sitting between them. The CDR3 is 14 residues long. Looked up from germline, CDR1 is ENHRY and CDR2 is SYGVKD.

The chain combines TRBV7-9 with TRBJ1-5; D unclear. Trimming left V 1 base short and J 6 bases short, with 7 bases between. The CDR3 contains 13 residues. In germline, CDR1 is SEHNR, CDR2 FQNEAQ (reference sequence). CDR3 region: CASSLGISQPQHF. The CDR3 DNA sequence: TGTGCCAGCAGCTTAGGAATCAGTCAGCCCCAGCATTTT.

V gene TRBV7-2 combines with J gene TRBJ2-5; 12 bases align to TRBD2. In germline, CDR1 is SGHTA, CDR2 FQGNSA. J gave up 11 bases and V 2 bases, and 21 bases lay outside the gene matches. The CDR3 is 19 residues long. This chain's CDR3 is CASSLPSGGAGQSYNEQYF. The CDR3 DNA reads TGTGCCAGCAGCTTACCTAGCGGGGGGGCGGGTCAATCCTACAATGAGCAGTACTTC.

Comments on this clonotype: The junction does not match germline at one end; this may be a read error. The rearrangement joins TRBV12-3 or TRBV12-4 to TRBJ2-3, with a tentative D call TRBD1 (6 bases). CDR3 length: 16 residues. In DNA, the CDR3 is TGTGCCAGCAATCCCCGGACAGAAGCGAGCACAGATGCGCAGTATTTT. Translating it yields CASNPRTEASTDAQYF.

This clonotype has more than one count but fewer than ten. This chain connects TRBV30 to TRBJ1-3; the D is unclear. The length of the CDR3 is 15 residues. The V gene lost 5 bases and the J gene lost 5 bases, with 19 bases spanning the gap. Per the germline V gene, CDR1 is GTSNPN and CDR2 is SVGIG (reference sequence). This chain's CDR3 is CAWYPAGSGRNTIYF. The DNA of the CDR3 is TGTGCCTGGTACCCCGCGGGCAGCGGGAGAAACACCATATATTTT.

The rearrangement uses TRBV30 and TRBJ2-7, with 7 bases lining up with TRBD2. The ends lost 8 bases at V and 1 base at J; junction bases unmatched: 8. Germline V gene sequence: CDR1 GTSNPN, CDR2 SVGIG (reference sequence). The CDR3 has 13 residues. The CDR3 DNA sequence: TGTGCCGAAAAAACCGGGGGGTCCTACGAGCAGTACTTC. It encodes CAEKTGGSYEQYF.

As concerns this clonotype: This clone may be a read error of a much larger clone one base away. The chain combines TRBV7-9 with TRBJ1-1; D remains ambiguous. The germline gives CDR1 SEHNR, CDR2 FQNEAQ (reference sequence). The CDR3 runs to 13 residues. CDR3 residues: CVSSLWMNTEAFF. The CDR3 bases are TGTGTCAGCAGCTTATGGATGAACACTGAAGCTTTCTTT.

The chain has TRBV15 and TRBJ1-4, with D tentatively TRBD1 (6 bases). The CDR3 runs to 14 residues. The V gene's germline CDR1 is LNHNV and CDR2 YYDKDF (reference sequence). Deletions cut 5 bases from V and 2 bases from J, with 9 bases between. As DNA, the CDR3 is TGTGCCACCAGCGGAGGGGGTACTAATGAAAAACTGTTTTTT. It yields the protein CATSGGGTNEKLFF.

This clonotype was seen only a few times. The chain links TRBV28 to TRBJ2-7; D possibly uses TRBD1 or TRBD2 (6 bases each). The CDR3 has 15 amino acids. V lost 7 bases, J lost 1 base, and 17 bases lay in between. The germline CDR1 and CDR2 sequences are MDHEN and SYDVKM. The chain's CDR3 is CASKVGGKGSYEQYF. In nucleotides, the CDR3 is TGTGCCAGCAAAGTAGGGGGGAAAGGTTCCTACGAGCAGTACTTC. Looking up the rest from reference TRBV28 and TRBJ2-7 gives the full variable domain: DVKVTQSSRYLVKRTGEKVFLECVQDMDHENMFWYRQDPGLGLRLIYFSYDVKMKEKGDIPEGYSVSREKKERFSLILESASTNQTSMYLCASKVGGKGSYEQYFGPGTRLTVT.

This clonotype was recorded at least ten times. The rearrangement links TRBV5-8 to TRBJ1-1; the match to TRBD1 covers 7 bases. The J segment lost 0 bases and the V segment lost 5 bases, leaving 7 bases of the junction unmatched. Germline values: CDR1 SGHTS, CDR2 YDEGEE. CDR3 length equals 15 residues. CDR3 loop: CASRVSGTVNTEAFF. In nucleotides, the CDR3 is TGTGCCAGCAGGGTTTCCGGGACAGTGAACACTGAAGCTTTCTTT.

This clonotype has ten or more counts. The genes are TRBV7-2 and TRBJ2-2; 8 nucleotides align to TRBD2. V shed 5 bases, J shed 4 bases, and the junction held 6 bases outside the gene matches. From germline, CDR1 is SGHTA and CDR2 FQGNSA. The CDR3 totals 15 residues. The chain's CDR3 is CASSRRGDFTGELFF. The CDR3 nucleotides are TGTGCCAGCAGCCGGCGGGGGGACTTCACCGGGGAGCTGTTTTTT.

This chain's CDR3 is CASSLSPGKETQYF. DNA of the CDR3: TGTGCCAGCAGTTTATCCCCAGGGAAAGAGACCCAGTACTTC. The rearrangement links TRBV27 to TRBJ2-5; D may be TRBD1 (5 bases). V was trimmed by 0 bases and J by 3 bases, leaving 8 bases between them. The CDR3 sequence is 14 residues long. The germline V gene encodes CDR1 MNHEY and CDR2 SMNVEV (reference sequence).

The sample holds a few counts of this clonotype. This sequence joins TRBV12-3 or TRBV12-4 and TRBJ1-5; D gene ambiguous. This CDR3 is built from 15 residues. Trimming shortened V by 1 base and J by 7 bases, and 14 bases separated the two germline ends. CDR3 region: CASSLDGKEGQPQHF. As DNA, the CDR3 is TGTGCCAGCAGTTTAGACGGGAAAGAAGGGCAGCCCCAGCATTTT.